This TCR beta chain came from a study of OX40 agonist ivuxolimab in advanced cancers. At the level of the study: Patients undergoing dose escalation presented with hepatocellular carcinoma, melanoma, renal cell or head and neck cancer. General study points: Specificity for antigen went undetermined in the expanded peripheral T cells.

The sample holds one count of this clone. Its cognate antigen is unknown. The investigators sampled blood at baseline, at cycle 4 day 1, and at cycle 7 day 1. Data came from immunoSEQ multiplex PCR; TCRdb stores just in-frame clones and leaves some out. This table has 90,000 to 100,000 clones, 70% to 90% appearing once. V lost 8 bases, J lost 2 bases, and 18 bases lay in between. The CDR3 consists of 14 residues. Germline V lookup: CDR1 GTSNPN, CDR2 SVGIG (reference sequence). This TCR came from an adult with an advanced solid tumor such as melanoma, head and neck, liver or kidney cancer. The gene calls are TRBV30 and TRBJ1-1; perhaps TRBD1 as D (6 bases). Specimen: CD4+ or CD8+ T cells sorted from blood, collected in a trial of the OX40 agonist ivuxolimab. For the CDR3, the DNA is TGTGCCCGTGGGGGGCGGACAGTAAACACTGAAGCTTTCTTT. This translates into CARGGRTVNTEAFF.